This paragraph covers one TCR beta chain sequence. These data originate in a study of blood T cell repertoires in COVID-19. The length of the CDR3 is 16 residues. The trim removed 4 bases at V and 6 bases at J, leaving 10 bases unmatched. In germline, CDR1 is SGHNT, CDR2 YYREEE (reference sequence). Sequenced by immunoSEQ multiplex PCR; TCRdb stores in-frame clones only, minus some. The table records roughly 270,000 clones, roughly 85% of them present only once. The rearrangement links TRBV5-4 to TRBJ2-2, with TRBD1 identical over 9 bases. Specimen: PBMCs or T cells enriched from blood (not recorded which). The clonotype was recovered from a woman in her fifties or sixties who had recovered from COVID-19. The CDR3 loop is CASSIIGQGTAGELFF. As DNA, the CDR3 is TGTGCCAGCAGCATTATTGGACAGGGGACGGCCGGGGAGCTGTTTTTT.